These T cell receptor beta chains were read from a single sample in a study of control samples from healthy donors and cancer patients. Profiling relied on immunoSEQ multiplex PCR, and the TCRdb table lists in-frame clones only, not all of them. The data show roughly 59,000 clones, with more than 85% seen just once and approximately 1.5% held by the top ten. The sequencing sample was made of PBMCs. The receptors were sampled from a man aged 35 to 55 with colorectal cancer. The CDR3 runs from the conserved cysteine through the conserved F or W. A D gene is named only where the DNA matches it firmly. Not every row has a clone size; where given, it reads once, few, many or a size class.

clone_size j_call v_call d_call cdr3_aa cdr3_nt
- TRBJ2-1 TRBV19 TRBD1 CASSMWTGPNNEQFF TGTGCCAGTAGTATGTGGACAGGCCCGAACAATGAGCAGTTCTTC
- TRBJ1-3 TRBV3-1/TRBV3-2 - CASSQERGTGNTIYF TGTGCCAGCAGCCAAGAAAGGGGGACTGGAAACACCATATATTTT
- TRBJ1-5 TRBV6-5 TRBD1 CASRGGDSSNQPQHF TGTGCCAGCCGAGGGGGGGACAGTAGCAATCAGCCCCAGCATTTT
- TRBJ1-2 TRBV19 - CASSIGQGWVANYGYTF TGTGCCAGTAGTATTGGGCAGGGATGGGTGGCTAACTATGGCTACACCTTC
- TRBJ1-1 TRBV7-3 TRBD1 CASSVTGGDTEAFF TGTGCCAGCAGCGTAACAGGGGGTGACACTGAAGCTTTCTTT
- TRBJ2-2 TRBV6-2/TRBV6-3 TRBD1 CASSPRDRGTGELFF TGTGCCAGCAGTCCCCGGGACAGGGGCACCGGGGAGCTGTTTTTT
- TRBJ1-6 TRBV2 - CASSDSDRRRSPLHF TGTGCCAGCAGTGACAGTGACAGGCGTAGATCACCCCTCCACTTT
- TRBJ1-2 TRBV29-1 TRBD1 CSVDGPTGVLAGYTF TGCAGCGTTGATGGTCCGACAGGGGTCCTCGCTGGCTACACCTTC
once TRBJ2-6 TRBV7-2 - CASSLTRSGANVLTF TGTGCCAGCAGCTTAACACGAAGTGGGGCCAACGTCCTGACTTTC
- TRBJ2-7 TRBV30 - CAWSFRDQEQYF TGTGCCTGGAGTTTTAGGGATCAGGAGCAGTACTTC
- TRBJ1-1 TRBV12-5 - CASGLVRGNSMNTEAFF TGTGCTAGTGGTTTGGTACGCGGGAACTCTATGAACACTGAAGCTTTCTTT
- TRBJ1-1 TRBV18 TRBD1 CASSPSDRENTEAFF TGTGCCAGCTCACCAAGCGACAGGGAGAACACTGAAGCTTTCTTT
- TRBJ1-2 TRBV2 - CASREQGLGGGYTF TGTGCCAGCAGGGAACAGGGACTAGGCGGCGGCTACACCTTC
- TRBJ1-2 TRBV18 - CASSPGDYGYTF TGTGCCAGCTCACCAGGGGACTATGGCTACACCTTC
few TRBJ1-6 TRBV7-2 - CASSPAESPEPLHF TGTGCCAGCAGCCCGGCGGAGTCTCCAGAACCCCTCCACTTT
- TRBJ2-5 TRBV6-5 TRBD1 CASSPNRGRETQYF TGTGCCAGCAGTCCCAACAGGGGCCGGGAGACCCAGTACTTC
few TRBJ1-6 TRBV6-1 - CASSDRGVRSPLHF TGTGCCAGCAGTGACAGGGGCGTCAGGTCACCCCTCCACTTT
- TRBJ2-3 TRBV5-6 - CASSSGTYTDTQYF TGTGCCAGCAGTTCCGGGACCTACACAGATACGCAGTATTTT
- TRBJ1-4 TRBV19 TRBD1 CASSIEQGTTNEKLFF TGTGCCAGTAGTATCGAACAGGGGACAACTAATGAAAAACTGTTTTTT
- TRBJ2-7 TRBV7-8 - CASSFFGPTYEQYF TGTGCCAGCAGCTTCTTTGGTCCTACCTACGAGCAGTACTTC
- TRBJ1-1 TRBV7-2 - CASSLAAGVNTEAFF TGTGCCAGCAGCTTAGCTGCAGGGGTGAACACTGAAGCTTTCTTT
- TRBJ2-6 TRBV13 - CASSFPSGASGANVLTF TGTGCCAGCAGCTTCCCCTCCGGCGCCTCTGGGGCCAACGTCCTGACTTTC
- TRBJ2-3 TRBV14 - CASSPVGTTDTQYF TGTGCCAGCAGCCCCGTAGGGACCACAGATACGCAGTATTTT
- TRBJ2-5 TRBV4-2 TRBD2 CASSQVTAGGETQYF TGTGCCAGCAGCCAAGTAACAGCGGGGGGGGAGACCCAGTACTTC
- TRBJ2-3 TRBV6-2/TRBV6-3 - CASSLGGLRDTQYF TGTGCCAGCAGTTTGGGGGGTTTGAGGGATACGCAGTATTTT
- TRBJ1-4 TRBV6-5 - CASSPDRTAGEKLFF TGTGCCAGCAGTCCTGACAGAACCGCAGGGGAAAAACTGTTTTTT
- TRBJ1-6 TRBV19 - CASRESVSNSPLHF TGTGCCAGTAGGGAGAGCGTCTCCAATTCACCCCTCCACTTT
- TRBJ2-4 TRBV6-6 - CPGRQGIGKNIQYF TGTCCCGGCCGCCAGGGAATAGGCAAAAACATTCAGTACTTC
- TRBJ2-1 TRBV7-6 - CASSLGGSSEQFF TGTGCCAGCAGCTTAGGGGGGTCCAGTGAGCAGTTCTTC
- TRBJ1-1 TRBV9 - CASSDVGGVNTEAFF TGTGCCAGCAGCGATGTGGGGGGTGTGAACACTGAAGCTTTCTTT
- TRBJ1-5 TRBV3-1/TRBV3-2 - CASSPTTRFSQPQHF TGTGCCAGCAGTCCAACGACAAGGTTCTCTCAGCCCCAGCATTTT
- TRBJ2-2 TRBV7-3 - CASSLGAIAGELFF TGTGCCAGCAGCTTAGGAGCGATTGCCGGGGAGCTGTTTTTT